The 16 T cell receptor beta chains below all came from one sample that was sequenced in a study of long-term antiretroviral therapy in people with HIV. The assay, immunoSEQ v3.0, was run at survey level. TCRdb's copy holds only in-frame clones and misses some; the assay was immunoSEQ multiplex PCR. Of more than 35,000 clones detected, 70% to 90% appear once; the ten largest clones hold about 10%. The specimen was unsorted PBMCs, collected 2.2 years after starting antiretroviral therapy. The receptor set was obtained from a man between 18 and 35 years old with HIV.

This clone was found a few times. The V and J genes are TRBV5-1 and TRBJ1-4; D unresolved. The CDR3 sequence is 12 residues long. Trimming removed 2 bases at V and 10 bases at J, with 9 bases between. Germline V gene data show CDR1 as SGHRS and CDR2 as YFSETQ. CDR3 DNA: TGCGCCAGCAGCTTTGGCAACGGAAAACTGTTTTTT. Residues: CASSFGNGKLFF.

The rearrangement uses TRBV18 and TRBJ1-2; 8 positions match TRBD1. The V gene end was trimmed by 5 bases and the J gene end by 5 bases; junction bases not matched to a gene: 4. Germline CDR1 is KGHSH and CDR2 is LQKENI. There are 13 residues in the CDR3. The CDR3: CASSSDRGYGYTF. The DNA of the CDR3 is TGTGCCAGCTCATCCGACAGGGGATATGGCTACACCTTC.

The V gene is TRBV25-1, the J gene TRBJ2-3, with D perhaps matching TRBD2 (6 bases). With 8 bases removed from V and 0 bases from J, the gap between germline ends came to 15 bases. The germline V gene encodes CDR1 MGHDK and CDR2 SYGVNS. This CDR3 region has 15 residues. The CDR3 bases are TGTGCCAGCGGCCTCGGGGCGGGGAGCACAGATACGCAGTATTTT. This translates into CASGLGAGSTDTQYF.

This chain links TRBV4-1 with TRBJ1-1, with D perhaps matching TRBD1 (5 bases). This CDR3 comprises 17 residues. Trimming took 0 bases from V and 3 from J, leaving 17 bases between them. Germline V gene sequence: CDR1 MGHRA, CDR2 YSYEKL. The CDR3 DNA sequence: TGCGCCAGCAGCCAAGATCCCGGATCCCCGGGGGACACTGAAGCTTTCTTT. It codes for CASSQDPGSPGDTEAFF.

The chain links TRBV7-3 to TRBJ2-3, with 10 positions matching TRBD1. V lost 5 bases, J lost 0 bases, and 5 bases stayed unmatched. The CDR3 spans 16 residues. Germline V gene lookup returns CDR1 SGHTA and CDR2 FQGTGA. Here the CDR3 reads CASSPWGQGSTDTQYF. Here the CDR3 DNA reads TGTGCCAGCAGCCCCTGGGGACAGGGGAGCACAGATACGCAGTATTTT.

The CDR3 nucleotides are TGTGCCTGGACAGGGACAAGTACTACTGAAGCTTTCTTT. The encoded protein is CAWTGTSTTEAFF. The chain carries TRBV30 and TRBJ1-1, with TRBD1 as a possible D gene (6 bases). Trimming took off 4 bases at V and 5 bases at J, with 14 bases between the two ends. The CDR3 runs to 13 residues. Germline CDR1 is GTSNPN and CDR2 is SVGIG (reference sequence).

This clone was recorded a few times. The chain is built from TRBV4-2 and TRBJ1-5; TRBD1 matches 8 bases. This CDR3 region has 13 residues. Germline CDR1 LGHNA, CDR2 YNFKEQ. The V gene end was trimmed by 0 bases and the J gene end by 11 bases; junction bases not matched to a gene: 3. Here the CDR3 reads CASSQDQGAAQHF. The CDR3 DNA reads TGTGCCAGCAGCCAAGATCAGGGGGCAGCCCAGCATTTT.

This chain links TRBV5-4 with TRBJ2-1; possibly TRBD2 for D (6 bases). The CDR3 length is 14 residues. Germline values: CDR1 SGHNT, CDR2 YYREEE (reference sequence). V was cut by 3 bases and J by 6 bases, with 13 bases left in between. CDR3 protein: CASSSEGGANEQFF. The CDR3 DNA reads TGTGCCAGCAGCTCTGAAGGAGGGGCCAATGAGCAGTTCTTC.

The V and J genes are TRBV6-4 and TRBJ2-7; 8 bases align to TRBD1. V lost 6 bases and J lost 7; bases outside the gene matches: 20. The germline gives CDR1 MRHNA, CDR2 SNTAGT. The CDR3 totals 17 residues. The CDR3 DNA sequence: TGTGCCAGCAGCGGAACGAGACGGGACAGGCGTTCCGAAGAGCAGTACTTC. Amino acid sequence: CASSGTRRDRRSEEQYF.

The table lists this clone with a few counts. Here the CDR3 reads CATSSLYEQYF. The CDR3 nucleotides read TGTGCCACCAGCAGTCTGTACGAGCAGTACTTC. The V and J genes are TRBV15 and TRBJ2-7, with D unclear. Trimming removed 3 bases from V and 4 bases from J, with 4 bases in between. Germline V gives CDR1 LNHNV, CDR2 YYDKDF (reference sequence). The CDR3 length is 11 residues.

The V call is TRBV6-5, the J call TRBJ1-6; TRBD1 agrees at 8 bases. Germline trimming cut 0 bases from V and 9 bases from J; bases unmatched to any gene: 4. Germline CDR1 reads MNHEY; CDR2 reads SVGAGI. This CDR3 contains 15 residues. CDR3 amino acids: CASSYSTGVGSPLHF. The CDR3, as DNA: TGTGCCAGCAGTTACTCGACAGGGGTCGGTTCACCCCTCCACTTT.

The chain uses TRBV2 and TRBJ2-2, with D perhaps being TRBD1 or TRBD2 (5 bases each). Germline V gene sequence: CDR1 SNHLY, CDR2 FYNNEI. Trimming took 4 bases from V and 4 from J, leaving 16 bases between them. This CDR3 region has 16 residues. The CDR3 DNA reads TGTGCCAGCAGTGCTACCGGGACCGGTATCACCGGGGAGCTGTTTTTT. Translated: CASSATGTGITGELFF.

The chain uses TRBV28 and TRBJ2-1, with D uncertain. V was clipped by 5 bases and J by 5 bases, with 16 bases between them. The CDR3 has 15 residues. The germline V gene encodes CDR1 MDHEN and CDR2 SYDVKM. The CDR3 DNA follows: TGTGCCAGCAGTCGACCCTTTTCGGCTAACAATGAGCAGTTCTTC. Protein product: CASSRPFSANNEQFF.

The CDR3, as DNA: TGTGCCAGCAGCGCCCGGAGGGCCCCTAATGAAAAACTGTTTTTT. It yields the protein CASSARRAPNEKLFF. The genes are TRBV2 and TRBJ1-4; no definite D call. In germline, CDR1 is SNHLY, CDR2 FYNNEI. The CDR3 extends over 15 amino acids. V lost 6 bases to trimming and J lost 3 bases, with 14 bases between them.

The chain is built from TRBV5-4 and TRBJ1-1; possibly TRBD1 for D (5 bases). V lost 0 bases, J lost 5 bases, and 14 bases lay in between. The CDR3 has 15 residues. Germline V lookup: CDR1 SGHNT, CDR2 YYREEE (reference sequence). CDR3 residues: CASSLGRDSKTEAFF. CDR3 nucleotides: TGTGCCAGCAGCTTGGGCCGGGACTCCAAGACTGAAGCTTTCTTT.

The chain joins TRBV9 to TRBJ2-2, with D uncertain. CDR3 length: 13 amino acids. Germline V lookup: CDR1 SGDLS, CDR2 YYNGEE. With 6 bases removed from V and 0 bases from J, the gap between germline ends came to 6 bases. The CDR3 DNA reads TGTGCCAGCAACCCGGCGAACACCGGGGAGCTGTTTTTT. Amino acid sequence: CASNPANTGELFF.